One and the same sample provided the 10 T cell receptor beta chains below, sequenced in a study of breast tumors, draining lymph nodes, adjacent tissues. Samples came from axillary lymph nodes draining the breast cancer. One entry per CDR3 protein results from TCRdb running MiXCR on the multiplex PCR reads. The table includes approximately 280,000 distinct CDR3 sequences, 30% to 35% detected once. Sequenced: axillary lymph node tissue. The receptor source for this set is a female donor with breast cancer. Some clones in this sample may be carry-over from other donors' samples.

This clonotype was detected many times. The DNA of the CDR3 is TGTGCCTGGAGTTCGGGGGGAGGTAAAGATACGCAGTATTTT. The encoded protein is CAWSSGGGKDTQYF. The rearrangement joins TRBV30 to TRBJ2-3; the match to TRBD2 covers 7 bases. Germline trimming cut 2 bases from V and 5 bases from J; bases unmatched to any gene: 7. Germline V gene lookup returns CDR1 GTSNPN and CDR2 SVGIG (reference sequence). This CDR3 comprises 14 residues. Based on the CDR3 plus reference TRBV30 and TRBJ2-3, the full variable domain is SQTIHQWPATLVQPVGSPLSLECTVEGTSNPNLYWYRQAAGRGLQLLFYSVGIGQISSEVPQNLSASRPQDRQFILSSKKLLLSDSGFYLCAWSSGGGKDTQYFGPGTRLTVL.

The chain carries TRBV3-1 and TRBJ2-2; perhaps TRBD1 as D (5 bases). V was clipped by 7 bases and J by 3 bases, with 12 bases between them. CDR3 length: 14 residues. CDR1 is LGHDT, CDR2 YNNKEL, per germline (reference sequence). The CDR3 region is CASKGQTHTGELFF. The CDR3 DNA sequence: TGTGCCAGCAAGGGGCAGACTCACACCGGGGAGCTGTTTTTT.

V is TRBV10-3 and J is TRBJ1-5; 8 positions match TRBD1. Trimming took 5 bases from V and 7 from J; bases not matched to a gene: 10. The CDR3 spans 15 residues. CDR1 is ENHRY, CDR2 SYGVKD, per germline. The CDR3 region has the DNA TGTGCCATCAGTAGCGGGACAGGTTTACAGCAGCCCCAGCATTTT. This translates into CAISSGTGLQQPQHF.

This clonotype was detected ten times or more. The J gene is TRBJ2-7, the V gene TRBV6-5, with TRBD2 matching 7 bases. The CDR3 has 13 amino acids. CDR1 and CDR2 from the germline V gene are MNHEY and SVGAGI. Losses at the gene ends were 7 bases for V and 8 bases for J; bases not matched to a gene: 11. As DNA, the CDR3 is TGTGCCAGCACCGCACTCATGACTAGCCAGCAGTACTTC. Encoded protein: CASTALMTSQQYF.

Notes on this clonotype: This clone may be a read error of a much larger clone one base away. This rearrangement joins TRBV4-1 to TRBJ2-1; TRBD1 agrees at 9 bases. Germline CDR1 MGHRA, CDR2 YSYEKL. This CDR3 contains 14 residues. The CDR3 protein is CAGRGQGGRNEQFF. In nucleotides, the CDR3 is TGCGCCGGCAGGGGACAGGGAGGTAGGAATGAGCAGTTCTTC.

This clonotype occurred many times. The chain links TRBV20-1 to TRBJ2-7; the D gene is possibly TRBD1 (5 bases). CDR1 DFQATT and CDR2 SNEGSKA come from the germline V gene (reference sequence). CDR3 length: 12 amino acids. Trimming cost V 5 bases and J 5 bases, with 13 bases left between them. The CDR3 loop is CSAAQARDEQYF. The CDR3 DNA sequence: TGCAGTGCTGCACAGGCCCGGGACGAGCAGTACTTC.

With regard to this clonotype: A read error is possible here, since a much larger clone lies one base away. It is unclear where the CDR3 begins or ends on the DNA, so no DNA is shown, and the CDR3 is as TCRdb lists it. V is TRBV5-1 and J is TRBJ2-5; the listed D gene, TRBD1, was not tested against the DNA. The length of the CDR3 is 16 amino acids, counting both ends. The germline CDR1 and CDR2 sequences are SGHRS and YFSETQ. The CDR3 region is CASSVGQGAYQETQCF.

CDR3 region: CASTTSGSRLDTQYF. In DNA, the CDR3 is TGTGCCAGCACCACTAGCGGGAGTAGATTGGATACGCAGTATTTT. J is TRBJ2-3 and V is TRBV11-1, with 11 bases aligning to TRBD2. The germline V gene has CDR1 SGHAT and CDR2 FQDESV (reference sequence). After removal of 7 bases from V and 6 bases from J, the junction contained 9 bases not matched to a gene. The CDR3 contains 15 residues.

This clonotype has a single count. As the CDR3 is not closed by the conserved phenylalanine or tryptophan, this likely results from a read error. J is TRBJ2-2 and V is TRBV6-2 or TRBV6-3; D ambiguous. Per germline, CDR1 MNHEY and CDR2 SVGEGT. Trimming took off 7 bases at V and 0 bases at J, with 6 bases between the two ends. This CDR3 region has 13 residues. CDR3 loop: CASTNANTGELFS. The CDR3 nucleotides are TGTGCCAGCACAAACGCGAACACCGGGGAGCTGTTTTCT.

Comments on this clonotype: One end of the junction does not line up with germline, which may come from a read error. The chain has TRBV5-1 and TRBJ2-7, with 13 bases lining up with TRBD2. TRBJ2-5 matches the DNA end more closely, so the J call is doubtful. Germline CDR1 SGHRS, CDR2 YFSETQ. This CDR3 has 18 amino acids. The DNA of the CDR3 is TGTGCCAGCAGCTTGGGGACTAGCGGGATGGGTGGTATGGAGACCCAGTACTTC. Its translation is CASSLGTSGMGGMETQYF.